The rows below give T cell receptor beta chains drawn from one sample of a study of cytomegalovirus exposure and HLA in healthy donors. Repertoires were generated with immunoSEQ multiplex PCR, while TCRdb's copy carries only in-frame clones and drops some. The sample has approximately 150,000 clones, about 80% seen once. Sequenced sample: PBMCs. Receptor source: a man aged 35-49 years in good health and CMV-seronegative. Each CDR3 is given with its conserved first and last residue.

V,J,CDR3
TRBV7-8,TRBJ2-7,CASSLGGQTYEQYF
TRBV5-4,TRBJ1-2,CASTAGGVYGYTF
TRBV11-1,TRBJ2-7,CASSLAISSGGYEQYF
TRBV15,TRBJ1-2,CATSRERRVGGTNYGYTF
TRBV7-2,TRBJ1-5,CASSEQSNQPQHF
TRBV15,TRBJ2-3,CATSRRLAGATDTQYF
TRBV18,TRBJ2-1,CASSPPDRDPNEQFF
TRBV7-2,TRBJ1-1,CASSLLGGDTEAFF
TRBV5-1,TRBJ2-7,CASSFGTSGYEQYF
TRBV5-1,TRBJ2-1,CASSLVQGAHEQFF
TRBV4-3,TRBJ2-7,CASSQEVRDYEQYF
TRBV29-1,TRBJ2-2,CSVEGQGATRGELFF
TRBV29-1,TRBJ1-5,CSVVLGITGGNQPQHF
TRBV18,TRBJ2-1,CASSLKGDRGISYNEQFF
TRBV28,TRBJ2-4,CASTPQGATAKNIQYF
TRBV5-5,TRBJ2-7,CASSLSSQGHSYEQYF
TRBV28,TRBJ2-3,CASSLTSGRTDTQYF
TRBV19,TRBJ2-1,CASTPRGLAGSYNEQFF
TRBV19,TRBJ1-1,CASSTGGGSTEAFF
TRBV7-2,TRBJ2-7,CASSADRGSTYEQYF
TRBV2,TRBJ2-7,CASSVPYRLPSYEQYF
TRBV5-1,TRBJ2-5,CASSTGTLQETQYF
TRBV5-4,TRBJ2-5,CASSSYRVMETQYF
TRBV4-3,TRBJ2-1,CASSQDSRGRDEQFF
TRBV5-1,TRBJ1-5,CASSLGAGNQPQHF
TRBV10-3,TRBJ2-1,CAISGIGQPYNEQFF
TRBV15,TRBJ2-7,CATSGQSYEQYF
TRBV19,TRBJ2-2,CASRTTGIGTGELFF
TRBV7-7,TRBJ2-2,CASSQDRNTGELFF
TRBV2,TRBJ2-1,CASMVWASGYNEQFF
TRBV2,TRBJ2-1,CAVSGTGGANEQFF
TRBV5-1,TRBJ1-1,CASSLAGQGGTEAFF
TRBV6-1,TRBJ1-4,CASSEGQGAGNEKLFF
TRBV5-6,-,CASSLGSGYEQYF
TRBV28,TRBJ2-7,CASSPGLAYSYEQYF
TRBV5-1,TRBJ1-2,CASSSAAQTGSRGYTF
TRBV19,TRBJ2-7,CASSLGRAGLAYEQYF
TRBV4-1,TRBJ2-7,CASSQVSGEYEQYF
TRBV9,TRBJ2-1,CASSIGTSGTYNEQFF
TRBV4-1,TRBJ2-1,CASSAGGLAYNEQFF
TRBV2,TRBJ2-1,CASRVTTMWGLNTISYNEQFF
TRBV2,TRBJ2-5,CVSGIVQETQYF
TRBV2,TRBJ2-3,CASSVSDNTDTQYF
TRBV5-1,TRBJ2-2,CASSSGTSGTLTGELFF
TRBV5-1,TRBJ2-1,CASSLGAGAGNNEQFF
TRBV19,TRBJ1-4,CASSSPGTEEKLFF
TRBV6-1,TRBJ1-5,CASTTSGYNQPQHF
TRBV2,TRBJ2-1,CASSPLWVLENNEQFF
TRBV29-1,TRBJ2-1,CSVGLPNEQFF
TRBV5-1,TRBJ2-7,CASSLVIGGGYEQYF
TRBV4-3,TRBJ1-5,CASSQDQFSNQPQHF
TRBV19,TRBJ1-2,CASSRHAQGPGYGYTF
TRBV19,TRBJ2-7,CASSINIRSYGQYF